Listed here are 16 T cell receptor beta chains from one sample, sequenced in a study of shared clonotypes between healthy human individuals. The table came from immunoSEQ multiplex PCR; TCRdb's copy has only in-frame clones and leaves some out. The table has some 790,000 clones, approximately 77% seen once; the top ten hold approximately 1.7%. Sequencing was done on a sample of memory CD4+ T cells sorted from blood. The sample's subset: CD45RA-negative fraction. These receptors were taken from a woman aged 30 to 39 in good health.

This chain connects TRBV18 to TRBJ1-3; possible D gene TRBD1, 6 bases. Trimming removed 5 bases from V and 2 bases from J, with 19 bases in between. CDR1 KGHSH and CDR2 LQKENI come from the germline V gene. CDR3 size: 17 residues. This CDR3 reads CASSVTGNNGPGNTIYF. The DNA for the CDR3 is TGTGCCAGCTCAGTTACAGGGAACAACGGACCTGGAAACACCATATATTTT.

The CDR3 sequence is CASSQDRYAQETQYF. The DNA for the CDR3 is TGTGCCAGCAGCCAAGATCGTTATGCTCAAGAGACCCAGTACTTC. This chain connects TRBV4-2 to TRBJ2-5, with D hard to call. CDR3 length: 15 residues. Per the germline V gene, CDR1 is LGHNA and CDR2 is YNFKEQ. Trimming pared 0 bases from V and 2 bases from J, leaving 10 bases between.

In its sample, this clone was seen many times. The rearrangement uses TRBV19 and TRBJ1-2, with 7 bases matching TRBD1. The J segment lost 1 base and the V segment lost 5 bases, leaving 7 bases of the junction unmatched. Germline V gene sequence: CDR1 LNHDA, CDR2 SQIVND (reference sequence). This CDR3 region has 15 residues. CDR3 nucleotides: TGTGCCAGTAGTTTTCGACAGGGCCTTAACTATGGCTACACCTTC. This sequence encodes CASSFRQGLNYGYTF.

This chain uses TRBV18 with TRBJ1-2, with a weak D call TRBD1 (6 bases). The V gene's germline CDR1 is KGHSH and CDR2 LQKENI. The V end lost 2 bases, the J end lost 2 bases, and 18 bases lay between the germline ends. The CDR3 contains 17 residues. This CDR3 is CASSPLGPQGWNYGYTF. The CDR3 DNA follows: TGTGCCAGCTCACCATTAGGCCCCCAGGGGTGGAACTATGGCTACACCTTC.

This clone was counted at least ten times. The genes are TRBV6-1 and TRBJ2-3, with a possible D match to TRBD1 (8 bases). V gave up 6 bases and J gave up 5 bases, with 18 bases separating them. Germline V gene lookup returns CDR1 MNHNS and CDR2 SASEGT. The CDR3 runs 15 residues. CDR3 in amino acids: CASSERQGRVDTQYF. CDR3 DNA sequence: TGTGCCAGCAGCGAGCGACAGGGGAGGGTAGATACGCAGTATTTT.

Details on this clone: The same CDR3 can be traced to other DNA sequences in this sample. The chain carries TRBV28 and TRBJ2-5; the D is unclear. Germline values: CDR1 MDHEN, CDR2 SYDVKM. This CDR3 has 12 residues. With 6 bases removed from V and 1 base from J, the gap between germline ends came to 6 bases. As DNA, the CDR3 is TGTGCCAGCAGCCTCAGCCAAGAGACCCAGTACTTC. Protein: CASSLSQETQYF. The entire variable domain, with the rest obtained from reference TRBV28 and TRBJ2-5, is as follows: DVKVTQSSRYLVKRTGEKVFLECVQDMDHENMFWYRQDPGLGLRLIYFSYDVKMKEKGDIPEGYSVSREKKERFSLILESASTNQTSMYLCASSLSQETQYFGPGTRLLVL.

The CDR3 region is CASSSPVGGRTRSTNYGYTF. The CDR3 nucleotides read TGTGCCAGCAGTTCCCCCGTCGGTGGACGGACGAGGAGCACTAACTATGGCTACACCTTC. The chain links TRBV28 to TRBJ1-2; D is undetermined. The germline gives CDR1 MDHEN, CDR2 SYDVKM. The length of the CDR3 is 20 residues. V dropped 4 bases and J dropped 0 bases, with 27 bases sitting between them.

The chain couples TRBV28 to TRBJ2-7; 8 positions match TRBD2. From germline, CDR1 is MDHEN and CDR2 SYDVKM. The junction had 6 bases not matched to a gene; V was cut back by 6 bases and J by 2 bases. This CDR3 has 14 residues. The CDR3 coding sequence is TGTGCCAGCAGCCCTTCGGGACTAGCCTACGAGCAGTACTTC. It codes for CASSPSGLAYEQYF. Combining the CDR3 with reference TRBV28 and TRBJ2-7 gives the whole variable domain DVKVTQSSRYLVKRTGEKVFLECVQDMDHENMFWYRQDPGLGLRLIYFSYDVKMKEKGDIPEGYSVSREKKERFSLILESASTNQTSMYLCASSPSGLAYEQYFGPGTRLTVT.

The genes are TRBV5-1 and TRBJ2-3; possibly TRBD2 for D (6 bases). This CDR3 has 15 amino acids. V was trimmed by 4 bases and J by 0 bases, leaving 12 bases between them. The germline V gene has CDR1 SGHRS and CDR2 YFSETQ. The CDR3 loop reads CASSQGSGSTDTQYF. In DNA, the CDR3 is TGCGCCAGCAGCCAGGGTAGCGGAAGCACAGATACGCAGTATTTT.

The chain recombines TRBV15 with TRBJ1-5; 9 positions match TRBD1. V shed 0 bases, J shed 5 bases, and the junction held 2 bases outside the gene matches. Per germline, CDR1 LNHNV and CDR2 YYDKDF (reference sequence). CDR3 length: 15 amino acids. CDR3 residues: CATSREGTGYQPQHF. The CDR3 bases are TGTGCCACCAGCAGAGAGGGGACAGGGTATCAGCCCCAGCATTTT.

The chain couples TRBV18 to TRBJ2-7; D not certain. CDR3 length: 14 residues. V shed 3 bases and J shed 6 bases, with 15 bases lying between them. Per the germline V gene, CDR1 is KGHSH and CDR2 is LQKENI. CDR3 DNA: TGTGCCAGCTCACCCCCGTATGGCTCTGGCGAGCAGTACTTC. Translation gives CASSPPYGSGEQYF.

The chain recombines TRBV7-9 with TRBJ1-4; D is perhaps TRBD1 (5 bases). CDR3 length: 15 amino acids. Trimming shortened V by 5 bases and J by 2 bases, and 12 bases separated the two germline ends. The V gene's germline CDR1 is SEHNR and CDR2 FQNEAQ (reference sequence). The CDR3 DNA follows: TGTGCCAGCAGCCCGGCGGGGGTGACTAATGAAAAACTGTTTTTT. It codes for CASSPAGVTNEKLFF. Looking up the rest from reference TRBV7-9 and TRBJ1-4 gives the full variable domain: DTGVSQNPRHKITKRGQNVTFRCDPISEHNRLYWYRQTLGQGPEFLTYFQNEAQLEKSRLLSDRFSAERPKGSFSTLEIQRTEQGDSAMYLCASSPAGVTNEKLFFGSGTQLSVL.

The chain joins TRBV30 to TRBJ2-2, with 7 bases fitting TRBD2. Germline trimming cut 0 bases from V and 5 bases from J; bases unmatched to any gene: 6. CDR3 length: 15 residues. Germline lookup yields CDR1 GTSNPN and CDR2 SVGIG (reference sequence). This CDR3 is CAWSVGFGGTGELFF. Written as DNA, the CDR3 is TGTGCCTGGAGTGTAGGGTTCGGGGGGACCGGGGAGCTGTTTTTT.

This clone was observed a handful of times. This chain links TRBV9 with TRBJ2-2; 11 positions match TRBD2. Germline V gene data show CDR1 as SGDLS and CDR2 as YYNGEE. J was trimmed by 4 bases and V by 4 bases; bases with no gene match: 9. CDR3 size: 17 residues. CDR3 sequence reads: CASSPVAGGRGTGELFF. The CDR3 bases are TGTGCCAGCAGCCCTGTAGCGGGAGGGCGTGGCACCGGGGAGCTGTTTTTT.

This clone has more than one count but fewer than ten. Other DNA sequences within the sample encode an identical CDR3. V usage is TRBV2 and J usage is TRBJ2-1; D unclear. The CDR3 extends over 11 amino acids. Per germline, CDR1 SNHLY and CDR2 FYNNEI. V lost 6 bases and J 5 bases, leaving 5 bases between the germline ends. The CDR3 here is CASSANNEQFF. The CDR3, as DNA: TGTGCCAGCAGCGCAAACAATGAGCAGTTCTTC.

CDR3 in DNA: TGCGCCAGCAGCCCTGCAGGGGACATCGACTATGGCTACACCTTC. As protein: CASSPAGDIDYGYTF. The chain carries TRBV5-1 and TRBJ1-2; a possible D gene is TRBD1 (6 bases). Germline CDR1 is SGHRS and CDR2 is YFSETQ. With 4 bases removed from V and 3 bases from J, the gap between germline ends came to 16 bases. There are 15 residues in the CDR3.